The 27 T cell receptor beta chains in this list originate from one sample, sequenced in a study of technical replicates of blood from a handful of donors. Here immunoSEQ multiplex PCR was the method, and the copy in TCRdb shows in-frame clones only, minus some. This table holds some 87,000 clones, 85% to 95% found once. The sequenced sample was T cells isolated from PBMCs. These TCRs come from a human donor in good health.

This clone was recorded a few times. The chain is built from TRBV29-1 and TRBJ1-1, with D perhaps matching TRBD1 (6 bases). The ends were cut back, 6 bases at V and 4 bases at J, with 15 bases in the middle. CDR3 length equals 13 residues. The germline CDR1 and CDR2 sequences are SQVTM and ANQGSEA. As DNA, the CDR3 is TGCAGCGTGATCAGGGAGGGGGGCACTGAAGCTTTCTTT. It codes for CSVIREGGTEAFF.

This chain uses TRBV6-5 with TRBJ1-5; no definite D call. The CDR3 is made up of 14 amino acids. V shed 5 bases and J shed 3 bases, with 11 bases lying between them. CDR1 is MNHEY, CDR2 SVGAGI, per germline. The CDR3 nucleotides are TGTGCCAGCAGTAGGAGTGCGCTCAATCAGCCCCAGCATTTT. It yields the protein CASSRSALNQPQHF.

The chain carries TRBV6-5 and TRBJ1-1, with D unresolved. This CDR3 comprises 16 residues. V dropped 2 bases and J dropped 4 bases, with 17 bases sitting between them. Germline CDR1 reads MNHEY; CDR2 reads SVGAGI. The DNA for the CDR3 is TGTGCCAGCAGTTACACCCTGGAGCCGCCGGGCACTGAAGCTTTCTTT. This translates into CASSYTLEPPGTEAFF.

This chain connects TRBV5-1 to TRBJ1-4; D call uncertain. CDR3 length equals 15 residues. V lost 5 bases and J 0 bases, leaving 11 bases between the germline ends. From germline, CDR1 is SGHRS and CDR2 YFSETQ. CDR3 sequence reads: CASRQNTATNEKLFF. DNA for the CDR3: TGCGCCAGCAGGCAAAACACAGCAACTAATGAAAAACTGTTTTTT.

The rearrangement links TRBV11-2 to TRBJ2-1; TRBD2 aligns across 7 bases. V was pared by 3 bases and J by 7 bases, with 0 bases of the junction left unmatched. Germline CDR1 and CDR2: SGHAT and FQNNGV. The CDR3 extends over 12 amino acids. The CDR3 reads CASSFSGNEQFF. The DNA for the CDR3 is TGTGCCAGCAGCTTTAGCGGGAATGAGCAGTTCTTC.

The chain couples TRBV30 to TRBJ2-2, with D possibly matching TRBD1 (6 bases). The CDR3 totals 16 residues. The ends were cut back, 2 bases at V and 6 bases at J, with 19 bases in the middle. Per the germline V gene, CDR1 is GTSNPN and CDR2 is SVGIG (reference sequence). The CDR3 DNA reads as TGTGCCTGGAGTAACCTCTTTATAGGGGGTTCCGGGGAGCTGTTTTTT. Translation: CAWSNLFIGGSGELFF.

This chain links TRBV14 with TRBJ1-2, with 7 bases fitting TRBD1. The CDR3 runs 13 residues. The germline V gene has CDR1 SGHDN and CDR2 FVKESK. J lost 4 bases, V lost 10 bases, and 9 bases had no gene match. CDR3: CATLTGPCYGYTF. The CDR3 coding sequence is TGTGCCACCCTGACAGGGCCCTGCTATGGCTACACCTTC.

J is TRBJ2-1 and V is TRBV5-1; D gene unclear. From germline, CDR1 is SGHRS and CDR2 YFSETQ. The CDR3 runs to 13 residues. The ends were cut back, 4 bases at V and 6 bases at J, with 11 bases in the middle. This CDR3 is CASSDTHFNEQFF. The CDR3 DNA reads as TGCGCCAGCAGCGATACTCACTTCAATGAGCAGTTCTTC.

The gene calls are TRBV11-3 and TRBJ2-5; TRBD2 might be the D (5 bases). The CDR3 runs 16 residues. Germline loops: CDR1 SGHNT, CDR2 YENEEA. V was cut by 0 bases and J by 2 bases, with 13 bases left in between. The CDR3 coding sequence is TGTGCCAGCAGCTTAGATGGGTCTAGCCGACAAGAGACCCAGTACTTC. Protein: CASSLDGSSRQETQYF.

The genes are TRBV29-1 and TRBJ1-4, with D unresolved. Germline values: CDR1 SQVTM, CDR2 ANQGSEA. V lost 6 bases and J lost 14, with 16 bases in between. CDR3 length: 11 residues. The CDR3 reads CSVLDYSELFF. Here the CDR3 DNA reads TGCAGCGTGTTGGACTACAGCGAGCTGTTTTTT. The full variable domain, with the rest looked up from reference TRBV29-1 and TRBJ1-4, is SAVISQKPSRDICQRGTSLTIQCQVDSQVTMMFWYRQQPGQSLTLIATANQGSEATYESGFVIDKFPISRPNLTFSTLTVSNMSPEDSSIYLCSVLDYSELFFGSGTQLSVL.

V and J are TRBV9 and TRBJ1-2; 7 nucleotides match TRBD1. V lost 6 bases to trimming and J lost 6 bases; unmatched junction nucleotides: 11. The germline CDR1 and CDR2 sequences are SGDLS and YYNGEE. CDR3 length equals 14 residues. In DNA, the CDR3 is TGTGCCAGCAAATCGACAGGGAGGTTCGATGGCTACACCTTC. This translates into CASKSTGRFDGYTF.

This clone occurred once. The genes are TRBV21-1 and TRBJ2-5; whether TRBD2, the table's D call, matches the DNA was not checked. TRBV21-1 is a pseudogene segment. The CDR3 has 17 residues. Written as DNA, the CDR3 is TGTGCCAGCAGCAAAGGAGGGGCGGGAGGGAATCAAGAGACCCAGTACTTC. Encoded protein: CASSKGGAGGNQETQYF.

This chain links TRBV6-5 with TRBJ2-7; TRBD1 might be the D (5 bases). Germline CDR1 and CDR2: MNHEY and SVGAGI. The CDR3 loop spans 13 amino acids. V was cut by 9 bases and J by 3 bases, with 15 bases left in between. CDR3 nucleotides: TGTGCCAGTACAGGCGGTGCCCGCTACGAGCAGTACTTC. Its translation is CASTGGARYEQYF.

J is TRBJ2-3 and V is TRBV27; the match to TRBD2 covers 14 bases. Germline lookup yields CDR1 MNHEY and CDR2 SMNVEV (reference sequence). The CDR3 loop spans 16 amino acids. The junction had 3 bases not matched to a gene; V was cut back by 4 bases and J by 3 bases. The CDR3 sequence is CASSSRTSGRTDTQYF. The CDR3 nucleotides are TGTGCCAGCAGTTCGCGGACTAGCGGGAGGACAGATACGCAGTATTTT.

The chain combines TRBV7-9 with TRBJ2-3; possibly TRBD1 for D (5 bases). The CDR3 runs to 15 residues. V lost 1 base and J lost 0, with 8 bases in between. The germline V gene encodes CDR1 SEHNR and CDR2 FQNEAQ (reference sequence). CDR3: CASSLVQGSTDTQYF. In DNA, the CDR3 is TGTGCCAGCAGCTTAGTCCAGGGTAGCACAGATACGCAGTATTTT. Full variable domain (rest looked up from reference TRBV7-9 and TRBJ2-3): DTGVSQNPRHKITKRGQNVTFRCDPISEHNRLYWYRQTLGQGPEFLTYFQNEAQLEKSRLLSDRFSAERPKGSFSTLEIQRTEQGDSAMYLCASSLVQGSTDTQYFGPGTRLTVL.

The chain uses TRBV5-8 and TRBJ2-2, with 8 bases matching TRBD2. V was clipped by 3 bases and J by 8 bases; unmatched bases: 9. Germline-derived CDR1 and CDR2 are SGHTS and YDEGEE. The CDR3 loop spans 15 amino acids. In DNA, the CDR3 is TGTGCCAGCAGCTATACTTCCGCGGGAGGTGGGGAGCTGTTTTTT. This sequence encodes CASSYTSAGGGELFF. The full variable domain, in which reference TRBV5-8 and TRBJ2-2 provide the parts outside the CDR3, is EAGVTQSPTHLIKTRGQQATLRCSPISGHTSVYWYQQALGLGLQFLLWYDEGEERNRGNFPPRFSGRQFPNYSSELNVNALELEDSALYLCASSYTSAGGGELFFGEGSRLTVL.

The CDR3, as DNA: TGTGCCAGCAGCTTGGGAGACAGCTCCTACGAGCAGTACTTC. It translates to CASSLGDSSYEQYF. The chain uses TRBV5-6 and TRBJ2-7; D is possibly TRBD1 (5 bases). The CDR3 contains 14 residues. V lost 0 bases to trimming and J lost 0 bases, with 7 bases between them. CDR1 and CDR2 (germline): SGHDT, YYEEEE.

The rearrangement uses TRBV27 and TRBJ2-1; D gene ambiguous. There are 13 residues in the CDR3. Germline-derived CDR1 and CDR2 are MNHEY and SMNVEV (reference sequence). Trimming took 3 bases from V and 0 from J, leaving 3 bases between them. CDR3 sequence: CASSFSSYNEQFF. The DNA of the CDR3 is TGTGCCAGCAGTTTTAGCTCCTACAATGAGCAGTTCTTC.

The chain carries TRBV6-1 and TRBJ2-5, with a weak D call TRBD1 (5 bases). Germline V gene sequence: CDR1 MNHNS, CDR2 SASEGT. Trimming shortened V by 0 bases and J by 5 bases, and 10 bases separated the two germline ends. This CDR3 spans 14 amino acids. The CDR3 DNA follows: TGTGCCAGCAGTGAAGCGGGGCAGATCGAGACCCAGTACTTC. This sequence encodes CASSEAGQIETQYF.

The gene calls are TRBV18 and TRBJ2-7; 7 nucleotides agree with TRBD1. The junction had 3 bases not matched to a gene; V was cut back by 2 bases and J by 2 bases. The CDR3 totals 14 residues. CDR1 is KGHSH, CDR2 LQKENI, per germline. In nucleotides, the CDR3 is TGTGCCAGCTCACCAGTCGGGACAGCCTACGAGCAGTACTTC. This sequence encodes CASSPVGTAYEQYF.

The chain links TRBV29-1 to TRBJ2-1, with TRBD1 matching over 7 bases. The CDR3 has 18 residues. Trimming cost V 0 bases and J 0 bases; bases outside gene matches: 11. Germline assignment: CDR1 SQVTM and CDR2 ANQGSEA. DNA of the CDR3: TGCAGCGTTGAAGATCCGGAAGGGACAGAGAGCTCCTACAATGAGCAGTTCTTC. Amino acid sequence: CSVEDPEGTESSYNEQFF.

This clone has more than one count but fewer than ten. The V and J genes are TRBV5-1 and TRBJ2-5; TRBD2 agrees at 10 bases. Germline V gives CDR1 SGHRS, CDR2 YFSETQ. The CDR3 runs 16 residues. V lost 0 bases to trimming and J lost 5 bases; unmatched junction nucleotides: 7. The CDR3 DNA reads TGCGCCAGCAGCTTGGGATCTAGCGGGAGTTATGAGACCCAGTACTTC. Translating it yields CASSLGSSGSYETQYF.

This clone has just a few counts. V and J are TRBV20-1 and TRBJ1-3; no firm D call. Germline V gene lookup returns CDR1 DFQATT and CDR2 SNEGSKA (reference sequence). The CDR3 totals 11 residues. V was shortened by 5 bases and J by 3 bases, with 5 bases between the two germline ends. As DNA, the CDR3 is TGCAGTGCTCCTAGTGGAAACACCATATATTTT. Its translation is CSAPSGNTIYF.

The rearrangement joins TRBV6-6 to TRBJ2-7; 8 bases match TRBD1. Germline loops: CDR1 MNHNY, CDR2 SVGAGI (reference sequence). CDR3 size: 14 residues. V was clipped by 2 bases and J by 2 bases; unmatched bases: 2. CDR3: CASSYAGQAYEQYF. The CDR3 DNA reads as TGTGCCAGCAGTTACGCGGGACAGGCCTACGAGCAGTACTTC.

The rearrangement joins TRBV19 to TRBJ1-5, with D maybe TRBD1 (5 bases). The V end was cut by 4 bases, the J end by 4 bases, with 11 bases between. Germline CDR1 LNHDA, CDR2 SQIVND (reference sequence). The CDR3 sequence is 14 residues long. The DNA for the CDR3 is TGTGCCAGTAGTACCGACCAGGGAAATCAGCCCCAGCATTTT. It translates to CASSTDQGNQPQHF.

The genes are TRBV18 and TRBJ2-1, with D possibly being TRBD1 (7 bases). Trimming removed 2 bases from V and 6 bases from J, with 20 bases in between. There are 17 residues in the CDR3. The germline CDR1 and CDR2 sequences are KGHSH and LQKENI. The CDR3 loop is CASSPYGTGEEGNEQFF. The CDR3 nucleotides are TGTGCCAGCTCACCATACGGAACAGGGGAGGAAGGCAATGAGCAGTTCTTC.

The chain joins TRBV5-1 to TRBJ1-2; TRBD1 matches 9 bases. The CDR3 runs 16 residues. V gave up 4 bases and J gave up 3 bases; unmatched junction bases: 10. Per germline, CDR1 SGHRS and CDR2 YFSETQ. CDR3 amino acids: CASSLDRGGSDYGYTF. The CDR3 DNA follows: TGCGCCAGCAGCCTGGACAGGGGCGGCTCAGACTATGGCTACACCTTC.